The rows below give T cell receptor beta chains drawn from one sample of a study of T cells in Graves' hyperthyroidism and ophthalmopathy. TCRdb re-called the multiplex PCR reads through MiXCR, storing one row per CDR3 protein. The table includes fewer than 600,000 distinct CDR3 sequences, around 13% detected once. Input material: blood. These receptors all come from a woman aged 40-49 years with Graves' hyperthyroidism. Each CDR3 is given with its conserved first and last residue. The D gene is left open where the match is weak. Clone size is stated in some rows and not others, as once, few, many or a class when expanded.

j_call	d_call	clone_size	v_call	cdr3_aa	cdr3_nt
TRBJ1-1	-	many	TRBV6-1	CASSEAAWNTEAFF	TGTGCCAGCAGTGAGGCAGCCTGGAACACTGAAGCTTTCTTT
TRBJ2-2	TRBD1	few	TRBV20-1	CSAREPGQTMIGELFF	TGCAGTGCTAGAGAGCCGGGACAGACAATGATCGGGGAGCTGTTTTTT
TRBJ1-3	-	-	TRBV7-2	CASSLATGNTIYF	TGTGCCAGCAGCTTAGCAACCGGAAACACCATATATTTT
TRBJ2-7	TRBD2	once	TRBV7-2	CASSFIAGVDEQYF	TGTGCCAGCAGCTTCATAGCGGGAGTAGACGAGCAGTACTTC
TRBJ2-3	TRBD2	-	TRBV30	CAWSILEGTSGRDTQYF	TGTGCCTGGAGCATCCTTGAAGGGACTAGCGGGAGGGATACGCAGTATTTT
TRBJ1-1	TRBD1	-	TRBV25-1	CASSTQGARAEAFF	TGTGCCAGCAGTACACAGGGGGCTCGGGCTGAAGCTTTCTTT
TRBJ1-1	-	-	TRBV20-1	CSARTEGRSPEGTEAFF	TGCAGTGCTAGAACCGAGGGACGAAGCCCCGAGGGCACTGAAGCTTTCTTT
TRBJ1-2	-	-	TRBV9	CASSEGGSPNYGYTF	TGTGCCAGCAGCGAGGGGGGGAGCCCTAACTATGGCTACACCTTC
TRBJ1-2	-	-	TRBV12-3/TRBV12-4	CASSLNGAGRLYGYTF	TGTGCCAGCAGTTTAAATGGGGCAGGGCGGCTCTATGGCTACACCTTC
TRBJ1-5	-	few	TRBV6-1	CASRIRTENQPQHF	TGTGCCAGCAGAATCCGGACGGAGAATCAGCCCCAGCATTTT
TRBJ2-2	TRBD2	many	TRBV2	CASRTGTSGILTGGELFF	TGTGCCAGCAGGACCGGGACTAGCGGGATACTAACGGGCGGGGAGCTGTTTTTT
TRBJ2-1	TRBD2	-	TRBV20-1	CSAQPSAEREGRRYNEQFF	TGCAGTGCTCAACCCAGCGCGGAGCGGGAGGGCCGCAGATACAATGAGCAGTTCTTC
TRBJ2-7	-	many	TRBV2	CASSPTLGGPYEQYF	TGTGCCAGCAGTCCAACACTCGGCGGACCCTACGAGCAGTACTTC
TRBJ2-1	-	many	TRBV12-3/TRBV12-4	CASSFGGGGYNEQFF	TGTGCCAGCAGTTTTGGGGGAGGAGGGTACAATGAGCAGTTCTTC
TRBJ2-1	-	many	TRBV20-1	CSAEGVGNEQFF	TGCAGTGCTGAGGGGGTAGGGAATGAGCAGTTCTTC
TRBJ2-5	-	many	TRBV11-2	CASSLEIGGVETQYF	TGTGCCAGCAGCCTAGAAATTGGGGGAGTGGAGACCCAGTACTTC
TRBJ1-2	-	few	TRBV12-3/TRBV12-4	CASSLSLYDRTYGYTF	TGTGCCAGCAGTTTAAGTCTCTATGACAGGACCTATGGCTACACCTTC
TRBJ1-4	TRBD1	many	TRBV2	CASFAGTGLDEKLFF	TGTGCCAGCTTTGCCGGGACAGGGTTGGATGAAAAACTGTTTTTT
TRBJ1-2	TRBD1	many	TRBV6-1	CASSQYRGDYGYTF	TGTGCCAGCAGCCAGTACAGGGGAGATTATGGCTACACCTTC